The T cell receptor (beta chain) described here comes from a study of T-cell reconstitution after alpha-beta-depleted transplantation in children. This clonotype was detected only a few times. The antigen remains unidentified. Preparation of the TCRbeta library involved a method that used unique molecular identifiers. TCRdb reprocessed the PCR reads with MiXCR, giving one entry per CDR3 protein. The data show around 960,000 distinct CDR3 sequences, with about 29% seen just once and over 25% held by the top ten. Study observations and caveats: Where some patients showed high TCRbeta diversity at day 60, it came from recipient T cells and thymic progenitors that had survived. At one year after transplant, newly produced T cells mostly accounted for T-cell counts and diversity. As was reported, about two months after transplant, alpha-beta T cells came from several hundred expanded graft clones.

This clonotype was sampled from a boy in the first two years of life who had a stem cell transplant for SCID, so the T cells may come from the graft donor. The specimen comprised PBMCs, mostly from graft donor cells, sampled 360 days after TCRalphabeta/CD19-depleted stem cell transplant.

CDR3 region: CSAGGSLYEQYF. DNA of the CDR3: TGCAGTGCCGGTGGAAGCCTCTACGAGCAGTACTTC. This chain links TRBV20-1 with TRBJ2-7; D gene unclear. The germline CDR1 and CDR2 sequences are DFQATT and SNEGSKA (reference sequence). Trimming left V 6 bases short and J 3 bases short, with 12 bases between. This CDR3 contains 12 residues.